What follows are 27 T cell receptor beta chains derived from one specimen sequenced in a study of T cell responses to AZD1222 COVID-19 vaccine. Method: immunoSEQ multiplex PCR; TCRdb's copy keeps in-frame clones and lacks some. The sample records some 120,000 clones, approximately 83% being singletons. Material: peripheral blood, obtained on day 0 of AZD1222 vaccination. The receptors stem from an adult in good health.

The CDR3 reads CASRGPGYTF. The CDR3, as DNA: TGTGCCAGCAGGGGGCCAGGCTACACCTTC. This rearrangement joins TRBV12-3 or TRBV12-4 to TRBJ1-2; tentative D call: TRBD1 (5 bases). The CDR3 has 10 residues. V was clipped by 6 bases and J by 8 bases, with 7 bases between them.

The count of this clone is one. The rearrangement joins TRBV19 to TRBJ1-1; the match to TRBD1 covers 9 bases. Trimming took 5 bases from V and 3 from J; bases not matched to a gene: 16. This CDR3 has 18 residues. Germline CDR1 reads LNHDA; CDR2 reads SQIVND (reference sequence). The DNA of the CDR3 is TGTGCCAGTAGTCTTTGGAGGACAGGGGCTAAGGGGGACACTGAAGCTTTCTTT. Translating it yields CASSLWRTGAKGDTEAFF.

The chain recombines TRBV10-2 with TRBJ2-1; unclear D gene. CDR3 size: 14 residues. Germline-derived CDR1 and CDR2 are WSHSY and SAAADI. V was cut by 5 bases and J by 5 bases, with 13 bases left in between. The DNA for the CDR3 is TGCGCCAGCAGTTCTTTAGTGGGGAACAATGAGCAGTTCTTC. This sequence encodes CASSSLVGNNEQFF.

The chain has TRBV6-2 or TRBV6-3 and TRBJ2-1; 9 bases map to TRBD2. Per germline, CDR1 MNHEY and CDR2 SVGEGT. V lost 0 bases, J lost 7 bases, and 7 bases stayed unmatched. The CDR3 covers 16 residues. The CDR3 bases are TGTGCCAGCAGTTACTCGAGACTAGCGGTTTGGAATGAGCAGTTCTTC. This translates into CASSYSRLAVWNEQFF.

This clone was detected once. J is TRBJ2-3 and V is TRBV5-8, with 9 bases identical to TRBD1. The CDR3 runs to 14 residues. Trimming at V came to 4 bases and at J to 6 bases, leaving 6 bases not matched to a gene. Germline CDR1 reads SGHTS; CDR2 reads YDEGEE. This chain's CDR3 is CASSKYRGRDTQYF. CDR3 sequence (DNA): TGTGCCAGCAGCAAGTACAGGGGGCGGGATACGCAGTATTTT.

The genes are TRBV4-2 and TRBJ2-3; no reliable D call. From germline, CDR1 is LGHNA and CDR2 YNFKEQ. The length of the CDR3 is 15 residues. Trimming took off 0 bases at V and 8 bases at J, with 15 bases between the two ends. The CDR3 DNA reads TGTGCCAGCAGCCAAGATTTGGTAGCCTTTGGTACGCAGTATTTT. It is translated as CASSQDLVAFGTQYF.

The CDR3 coding sequence is TGTGCCAGCAGTGAACGAACTTTCAGGCGGCACTATGGCTACACCTTC. It codes for CASSERTFRRHYGYTF. The chain recombines TRBV6-1 with TRBJ1-2; D is uncertain. The CDR3 has 16 amino acids. Per germline, CDR1 MNHNS and CDR2 SASEGT. V lost 2 bases to trimming and J lost 3 bases, with 16 bases between them.

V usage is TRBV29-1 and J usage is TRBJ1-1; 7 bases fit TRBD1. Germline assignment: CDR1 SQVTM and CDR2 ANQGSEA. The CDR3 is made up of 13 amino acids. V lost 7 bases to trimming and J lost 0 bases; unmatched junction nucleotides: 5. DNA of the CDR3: TGCAGCGCCAGGGGGGGGATGAACACTGAAGCTTTCTTT. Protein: CSARGGMNTEAFF.

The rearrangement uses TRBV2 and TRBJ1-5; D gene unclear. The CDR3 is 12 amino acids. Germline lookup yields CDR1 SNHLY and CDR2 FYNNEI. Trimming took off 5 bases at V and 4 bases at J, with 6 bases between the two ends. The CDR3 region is CASSRSNQPQHF. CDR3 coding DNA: TGTGCCAGCAGTCGGTCTAATCAGCCCCAGCATTTT.

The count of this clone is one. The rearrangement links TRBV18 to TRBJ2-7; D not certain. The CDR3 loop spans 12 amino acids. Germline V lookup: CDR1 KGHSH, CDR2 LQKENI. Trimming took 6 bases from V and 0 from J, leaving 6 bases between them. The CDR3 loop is CASSLSSYEQYF. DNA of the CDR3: TGTGCCAGCTCGCTGAGCTCCTACGAGCAGTACTTC.

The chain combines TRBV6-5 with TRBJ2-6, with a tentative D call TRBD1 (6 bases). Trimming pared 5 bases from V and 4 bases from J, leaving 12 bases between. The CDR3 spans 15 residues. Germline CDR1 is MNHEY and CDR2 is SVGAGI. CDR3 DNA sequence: TGTGCCAGCAGTCTTATGGGGGCCGGGGCCAACGTCCTGACTTTC. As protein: CASSLMGAGANVLTF.

The CDR3 is CASSIARGQGQYF. The CDR3 DNA sequence: TGTGCCAGTAGTATAGCGAGGGGACAGGGTCAGTATTTT. The J gene is TRBJ1-5, the V gene TRBV19, with 9 bases lining up with TRBD1. The J call may be wrong; the DNA end is better matched by TRBJ2-3. Germline assignment: CDR1 LNHDA and CDR2 SQIVND (reference sequence). This CDR3 has 13 residues.

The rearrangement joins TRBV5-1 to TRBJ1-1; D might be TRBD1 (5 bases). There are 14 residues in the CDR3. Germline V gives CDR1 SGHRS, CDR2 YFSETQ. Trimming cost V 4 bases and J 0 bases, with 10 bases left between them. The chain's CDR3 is CASSPQEVNTEAFF. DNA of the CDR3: TGCGCCAGCAGCCCACAGGAAGTGAACACTGAAGCTTTCTTT.

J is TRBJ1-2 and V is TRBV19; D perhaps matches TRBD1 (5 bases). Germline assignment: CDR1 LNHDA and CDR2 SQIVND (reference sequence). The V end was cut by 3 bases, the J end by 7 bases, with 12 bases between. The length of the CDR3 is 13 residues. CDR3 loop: CASSMEGRSGYTF. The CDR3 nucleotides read TGTGCCAGTAGTATGGAGGGGAGGTCTGGCTACACCTTC.

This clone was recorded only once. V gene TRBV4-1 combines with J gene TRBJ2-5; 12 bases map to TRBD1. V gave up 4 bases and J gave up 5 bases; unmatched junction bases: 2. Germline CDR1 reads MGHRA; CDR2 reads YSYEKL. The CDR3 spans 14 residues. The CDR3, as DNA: TGCGCCAGCAGCCGGGACAGGGGGCCGGAGACCCAGTACTTC. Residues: CASSRDRGPETQYF.

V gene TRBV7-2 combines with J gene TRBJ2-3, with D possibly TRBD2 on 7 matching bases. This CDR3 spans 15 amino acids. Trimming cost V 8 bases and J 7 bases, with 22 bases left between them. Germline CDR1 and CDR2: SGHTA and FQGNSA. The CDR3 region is CASQTRGGSENTQYF. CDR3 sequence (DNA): TGTGCCAGCCAAACTAGGGGGGGATCGGAGAATACGCAGTATTTT. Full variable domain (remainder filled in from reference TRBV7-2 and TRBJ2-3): GAGVSQSPSNKVTEKGKDVELRCDPISGHTALYWYRQSLGQGLEFLIYFQGNSAPDKSGLPSDRFSAERTGGSVSTLTIQRTQQEDSAVYLCASQTRGGSENTQYFGPGTRLTVL.

CDR3 residues: CASSPGTNYEQYF. In DNA form, the CDR3 reads TGTGCCAGCAGCCCGGGCACCAACTACGAGCAGTACTTC. This chain uses TRBV3-1 (or the pseudogene TRBV3-2) with TRBJ2-7, with no clear D. Trimming stripped 4 bases from V and 3 bases from J, with 10 bases between. Germline CDR1 is LGHDT and CDR2 is YNNKEL (reference sequence). The CDR3 length is 13 residues.

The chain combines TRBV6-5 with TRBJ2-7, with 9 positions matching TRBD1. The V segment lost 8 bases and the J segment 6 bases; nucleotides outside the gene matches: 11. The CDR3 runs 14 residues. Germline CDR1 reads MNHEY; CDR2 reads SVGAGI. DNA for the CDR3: TGTGCCAGCGGTATACAGGGGGCGATGGGCGAGCAGTACTTC. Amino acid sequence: CASGIQGAMGEQYF.

The CDR3 sequence: CASSPSGTGYEQYF. The DNA for the CDR3 is TGTGCCAGCTCACCTTCCGGGACAGGGTACGAGCAGTACTTC. The rearrangement uses TRBV18 and TRBJ2-7; 9 bases are a match to TRBD1. J lost 4 bases, V lost 3 bases, and 4 bases had no gene match. The CDR3 is 14 residues long. CDR1 is KGHSH and CDR2 is LQKENI in the germline V gene.

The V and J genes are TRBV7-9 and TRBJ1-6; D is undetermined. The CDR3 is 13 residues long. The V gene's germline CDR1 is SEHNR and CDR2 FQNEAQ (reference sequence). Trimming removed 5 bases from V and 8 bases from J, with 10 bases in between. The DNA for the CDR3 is TGTGCCAGCAGCACTTCTCCCGATTCACCCCTCCACTTT. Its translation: CASSTSPDSPLHF.

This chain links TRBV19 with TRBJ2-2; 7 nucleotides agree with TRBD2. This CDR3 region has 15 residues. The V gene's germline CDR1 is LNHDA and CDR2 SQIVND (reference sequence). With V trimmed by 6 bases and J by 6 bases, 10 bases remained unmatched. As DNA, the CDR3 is TGTGCCAGTAGGAAGGGAGCGGGGAATGCCGGGGAGCTGTTTTTT. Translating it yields CASRKGAGNAGELFF. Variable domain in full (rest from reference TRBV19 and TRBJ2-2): DGGITQSPKYLFRKEGQNVTLSCEQNLNHDAMYWYRQDPGQGLRLIYYSQIVNDFQKGDIAEGYSVSREKKESFPLTVTSAQKNPTAFYLCASRKGAGNAGELFFGEGSRLTVL.

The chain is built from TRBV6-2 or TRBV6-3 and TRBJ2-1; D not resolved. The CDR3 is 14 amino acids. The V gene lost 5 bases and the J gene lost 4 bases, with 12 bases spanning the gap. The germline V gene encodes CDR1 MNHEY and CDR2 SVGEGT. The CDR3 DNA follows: TGTGCCAGCAGTCATTCCTGGAGATACAATGAGCAGTTCTTC. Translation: CASSHSWRYNEQFF.

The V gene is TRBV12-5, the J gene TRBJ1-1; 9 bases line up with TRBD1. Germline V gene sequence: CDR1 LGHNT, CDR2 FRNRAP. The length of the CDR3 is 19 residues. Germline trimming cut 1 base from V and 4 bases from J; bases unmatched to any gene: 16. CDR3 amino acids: CASGLATLGRNRGPTEAFF. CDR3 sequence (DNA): TGTGCTAGTGGTTTGGCCACACTTGGAAGAAACAGGGGGCCCACTGAAGCTTTCTTT.

The CDR3 DNA sequence: TGTGCCAGCTCACCACCAGGACTAGCAGGAACCGGGGAGCTGTTTTTT. It encodes CASSPPGLAGTGELFF. V is TRBV18 and J is TRBJ2-2; 8 bases fit TRBD2. The CDR3 spans 16 residues. Germline-derived CDR1 and CDR2 are KGHSH and LQKENI. The V segment lost 0 bases and the J segment 5 bases; nucleotides outside the gene matches: 5.

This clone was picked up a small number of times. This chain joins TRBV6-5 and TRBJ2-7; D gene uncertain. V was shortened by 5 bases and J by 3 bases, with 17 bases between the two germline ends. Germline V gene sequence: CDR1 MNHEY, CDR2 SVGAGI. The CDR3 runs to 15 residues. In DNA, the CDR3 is TGTGCCAGCAGTCCCCGAGAGAAAGCAGGCTACGAGCAGTACTTC. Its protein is CASSPREKAGYEQYF.

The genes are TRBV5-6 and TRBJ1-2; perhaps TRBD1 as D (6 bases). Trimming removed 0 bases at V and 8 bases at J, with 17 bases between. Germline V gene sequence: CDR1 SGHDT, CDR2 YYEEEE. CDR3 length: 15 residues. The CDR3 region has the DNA TGTGCCAGCAGCTTGGGATCTAGGGGGTACGCAGGCTACACCTTC. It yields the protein CASSLGSRGYAGYTF.

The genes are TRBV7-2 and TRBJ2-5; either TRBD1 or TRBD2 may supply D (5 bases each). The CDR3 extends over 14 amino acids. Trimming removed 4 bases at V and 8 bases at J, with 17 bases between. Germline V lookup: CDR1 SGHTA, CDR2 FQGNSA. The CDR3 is CASSSFGDGETQYF. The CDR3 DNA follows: TGTGCCAGCAGCTCATTTGGGGACGGGGAAACCCAGTACTTC.